A selection of T cell receptor beta chains follows, all from one sample in a study of blood T cell repertoires in COVID-19. The table came from immunoSEQ multiplex PCR; TCRdb's copy has only in-frame clones and leaves some out. The data contain roughly 350,000 clones, 85% to 90% of them seen just once; the ten biggest clones take up roughly 6.6%. The specimen was peripheral blood. Receptors originate from a woman in her 70s with COVID-19, enrolled during active disease. CDR3s include the opening cysteine and the closing phenylalanine or tryptophan.

TRBJ1-3,TRBV7-6,CASSLLAFSGNTIYF
TRBJ2-5,TRBV5-1,CASSPRGVRETQYF
TRBJ1-3,TRBV30,CAWSVQGGGNTIYF
TRBJ2-2,TRBV4-1,CATQRTGDTGELFF
TRBJ1-6,TRBV27,CASGDFRSYNSPLHF
TRBJ1-1,TRBV9,CASSVEGQGFAFF
TRBJ1-6,TRBV5-4,CASSLQGQHNSPLHF
TRBJ1-1,TRBV4-2,CASTRTGDPEAFF
TRBJ2-1,TRBV11-2,CASTLRLAGVGLYNEQFF
TRBJ2-2,TRBV6-5,CASSPQGANTGELFF
TRBJ1-2,TRBV6-5,CASSYRDRGYGYTF
TRBJ1-2,TRBV15,CATSNHFKQGGYGYTF
TRBJ2-1,TRBV18,CASSPTDDRHWAQFF
TRBJ1-2,TRBV7-2,CASSPRTGEGYGYTF
TRBJ2-5,TRBV20-1,CSASGSEETQYF
TRBJ1-1,TRBV6-2/TRBV6-3,CASSFFRGNTEAFF
TRBJ2-1,TRBV24-1,CATSDPRQGYNEQFF
TRBJ1-2,TRBV7-9,CASPHALNAAYGYTF
TRBJ1-2,TRBV2,CASSGLQGNYGYTF
TRBJ1-1,TRBV11-2,CASSSLRTAMNTEAFF
TRBJ2-3,TRBV5-1,CASSDPSGGTTDTQYF
TRBJ1-1,TRBV5-1,CASSLGPGVNTEAFF
TRBJ2-4,TRBV5-8,CASSSDRDRGNIQYF
TRBJ2-1,TRBV28,CASSPLLEVYNEQFF
TRBJ1-5,TRBV6-5,CASRAGGGRQPQHF
TRBJ1-2,TRBV14,CASSQGGSYGYTF
TRBJ1-1,TRBV2,CASSEPRRGRRTEAFF
TRBJ2-3,TRBV30,CAWGAPSGSPDTQYF
TRBJ2-1,TRBV7-3,CASSPGLAGTNEQFF
TRBJ2-7,TRBV7-2,CASSLAGLSGEQYF
TRBJ1-4,TRBV4-1,CASSQDGRDEKLFF
TRBJ1-1,TRBV7-9,CASSLAGVAFF
TRBJ2-1,TRBV2,CASKDRETGEQFF
TRBJ2-7,TRBV6-5,CASSLTYEQYF
TRBJ1-3,TRBV9,CASSPPGDSGNTIYF
TRBJ1-6,TRBV7-9,CASSPTGEGSPLHF
TRBJ1-2,TRBV2,CASTGQGVDGYTF
TRBJ1-2,TRBV30,CAWSPRGPASNYGYTF
TRBJ1-2,TRBV7-2,CASSLTGANYGYTF
TRBJ1-2,TRBV7-8,CASSFFYRGLNYGYTF
TRBJ2-3,TRBV4-3,CASSQGHRGFQDTQYF
TRBJ1-5,TRBV28,CASRFQGDQPQHF
TRBJ2-7,TRBV5-1,CASSPGQGSYEQYF
TRBJ2-1,TRBV29-1,CSVSGSQSYNEQFF
TRBJ2-7,TRBV4-3,CASSQSVAGGYEQYF
TRBJ1-2,TRBV2,CASIEISGYTF
TRBJ1-1,TRBV24-1,CATRHGRNTEAFF
TRBJ1-4,TRBV23-1,CASSHLEKLFF
TRBJ2-7,TRBV5-1,CASGQGAEQYF
TRBJ1-1,TRBV5-1,CASSSPSGENTEAFF
TRBJ2-3,TRBV4-3,CASSQEEVRTDTQYF
TRBJ2-2,TRBV6-5,CASRATGTGELFF
TRBJ1-2,TRBV7-2,CASSPWAGADYGYTF
TRBJ1-2,TRBV5-1,CASSQSTESYGYTF
TRBJ1-2,TRBV6-2/TRBV6-3,CASSYSGTGVYGYTF
TRBJ1-2,TRBV28,CASSSTGTGKRRGYTF
TRBJ1-4,TRBV3-1/TRBV3-2,CASSQDLGSEKLFF
TRBJ1-1,TRBV18,CASSPTGLNTEAFF
TRBJ1-2,TRBV6-5,CASSPDRGALGYTF
TRBJ2-7,TRBV30,CAWSPGQSYEQYF